This is a list of T cell receptor beta chains from one sample in a study of T cell responses to AZD1222 COVID-19 vaccine. Clones were read by immunoSEQ multiplex PCR, and TCRdb kept only the in-frame ones, dropping some. This sample has 150,000 to 200,000 clones, with approximately 92% found just once. Here the sequenced sample was peripheral blood, taken on day 0 of AZD1222 vaccination. The receptors were gathered from an adult in good health. Each CDR3 is given with its conserved first and last residue. The D gene is left open where the match is weak. A clone size is listed for some rows: how often the clone was seen (once, few, many), or a class if it is expanded.

abundance | j_gene | v_gene | d_gene | CDR3nt | CDR3aa
NA | TRBJ1-2 | TRBV4-1 | NA | TGCGCCAGCAGCCAAGGGGCAGGGCCGACCTATGGCTACACCTTC | CASSQGAGPTYGYTF
NA | TRBJ2-2 | TRBV5-4 | NA | TGTGCCAGCAGCGGGGCCTTTCCCGGGGAGCTGTTTTTT | CASSGAFPGELFF
NA | TRBJ2-1 | TRBV19 | TRBD2 | TGTGCCAGTAGTACTCGGACTAGCCTAAGACTCGGCGAGCAGTTCTTC | CASSTRTSLRLGEQFF
NA | TRBJ1-2 | TRBV7-9 | NA | TGTGCCAGCAGCTTAGTCGGCCAGGGGAACTATGGCTACACCTTC | CASSLVGQGNYGYTF
NA | TRBJ2-4 | TRBV2 | NA | TGTGCCAGCAGTGTCAGAGTGGCGGGGGCCAAAAACATTCAGTACTTC | CASSVRVAGAKNIQYF
NA | TRBJ1-5 | TRBV6-2/TRBV6-3 | TRBD1 | TGTGCCAGCAGTTATGTTCCAGGGGGGGCTCAGCCCCAGCATTTT | CASSYVPGGAQPQHF
NA | TRBJ1-2 | TRBV27 | NA | TGTGCCAGCAAGTCAGTTGACAATAACTATGGCTACACCTTC | CASKSVDNNYGYTF
NA | TRBJ2-7 | TRBV4-1 | TRBD2 | TGCGCCAGCAGCCAAGCGGGGGGACTCGCCTACGAGCAGTACTTC | CASSQAGGLAYEQYF
NA | TRBJ1-4 | TRBV25-1 | NA | TGTGCCAGCAGTGAACCGACCGGTAATGAAAAACTGTTTTTT | CASSEPTGNEKLFF
NA | TRBJ1-1 | TRBV20-1 | NA | TGCAGTGCTAGTCCCGGGGGAGGCATGAACACTGAAGCTTTCTTT | CSASPGGGMNTEAFF
NA | TRBJ2-6 | TRBV12-5 | TRBD1 | TGTGCTAGTGGTTTGGCCACAGGGGCTGGGGCCAACGTCCTGACTTTC | CASGLATGAGANVLTF
NA | TRBJ2-7 | TRBV6-5 | NA | TGTGCCAGCAGTTACGGGCCGGGACATTCTACCTACGAGCAGTACTTC | CASSYGPGHSTYEQYF
NA | TRBJ1-4 | TRBV2 | TRBD1 | TGTGCCAGCAGTGGGACAGGGGACCTGGGTAATGAAAAACTGTTTTTT | CASSGTGDLGNEKLFF
NA | TRBJ2-7 | TRBV11-2 | NA | TGTGCCAGCAGCTTAGATAGGGGGGACACCTACGAGCAGTACTTC | CASSLDRGDTYEQYF
NA | TRBJ1-1 | TRBV7-9 | NA | TGTGCCAGCAGCTTAGCGCCCCCGGGGGACACTGAAGCTTTCTTT | CASSLAPPGDTEAFF
once | TRBJ2-1 | TRBV7-9 | TRBD1 | TGTGCCAACGATCGGGACAGCTCCTACAATGAGCAGTTCTTC | CANDRDSSYNEQFF
once | TRBJ1-2 | TRBV11-2 | NA | TGTGCCAGCAGCTTAGTGGGGGGCAACGGCTACACCTTC | CASSLVGGNGYTF
NA | TRBJ1-2 | TRBV6-1 | TRBD1 | TGTGCCAGCAGTGAATCTAGGGCAGGGGGCGTCTATGGCTACACCTTC | CASSESRAGGVYGYTF
NA | TRBJ1-1 | TRBV30 | NA | TGTGCCTGGAAAATGGAGACGGCGAACACTGAAGCTTTCTTT | CAWKMETANTEAFF
NA | TRBJ1-6 | TRBV6-5 | NA | TGTGCCAGCAGTTACGGTCCGGGACGATATAATTCACCCCTCCACTTT | CASSYGPGRYNSPLHF
NA | TRBJ1-1 | TRBV29-1 | NA | TGCAGCGTTGAAGGGGAGGGCCACACTGAAGCTTTCTTT | CSVEGEGHTEAFF
NA | TRBJ2-7 | TRBV7-2 | TRBD2 | TGTGCCAGCGGCCGGACTAGCGGGAACTACGAGCAGTACTTC | CASGRTSGNYEQYF
NA | TRBJ1-4 | TRBV7-2 | NA | TGTGCCAGCAGCTTAGGGGGGGCTAGCGAAAAACTGTTTTTT | CASSLGGASEKLFF
NA | TRBJ1-1 | TRBV10-1 | NA | TGCGCCAGCAGCCTAGGAGGGCGGAACACTGAAGCTTTCTTT | CASSLGGRNTEAFF
NA | TRBJ2-7 | TRBV29-1 | TRBD1 | TGCAGCGTTGATGGTACAGGGGGTACGTACGAGCAGTACTTC | CSVDGTGGTYEQYF
once | TRBJ1-5 | TRBV6-5 | NA | TGTGCCAGCAGCTTTAGCAATCAGCCCCAGCATTTT | CASSFSNQPQHF
NA | TRBJ1-4 | TRBV5-1 | TRBD1 | TGCGCCAGCAGCCGGGTCGGGACAGGGGATGAAAAACTGTTTTTT | CASSRVGTGDEKLFF
NA | TRBJ2-3 | TRBV7-8 | NA | TGTGCCAGCAGCTTAGATCCAGCAGATACGCAGTATTTT | CASSLDPADTQYF
NA | TRBJ1-2 | TRBV19 | NA | TGTGCCAGTAGTACTCAAGGGACTAACTATGGCTACACCTTC | CASSTQGTNYGYTF
NA | TRBJ1-1 | TRBV2 | NA | TGTGCCAGCAGCGTTTCCCCTGACAGAATGAACACTGAAGCTTTCTTT | CASSVSPDRMNTEAFF
NA | TRBJ2-1 | TRBV11-3 | TRBD1 | TGTGCCAGCAGCGGGACAGGGGCCCCCTTAGTGTTCTTC | CASSGTGAPLVFF
NA | TRBJ2-7 | TRBV18 | NA | TGTGCCAGCTCACCAAGCCCCTACGAGCAGTACTTC | CASSPSPYEQYF
NA | TRBJ1-2 | TRBV27 | TRBD1 | TGTGCCAGCAGGCCCGGGACAGGATCGTTTCGCCTCTATGGCTACACCTTC | CASRPGTGSFRLYGYTF
NA | TRBJ1-1 | TRBV7-6 | NA | TGTGCCAGCAGCTTAAATCCGACCCTAGGCCCTGTGGGAGCTTTCTTT | CASSLNPTLGPVGAFF
NA | TRBJ1-4 | TRBV5-5 | NA | TGTGCCAGCAGCTTGGGCACAGCAACTAATGAAAAACTGTTTTTT | CASSLGTATNEKLFF
once | TRBJ1-5 | TRBV7-2 | NA | TGTGCCAGCAGCTTAGGGTTAGGGAGCAATCAGCCCCAGCATTTT | CASSLGLGSNQPQHF
NA | TRBJ2-7 | TRBV2 | TRBD2 | TGTGCCAGCAGTGAATCTTCTACTAGCGGAGGGCTGTACTTC | CASSESSTSGGLYF
NA | TRBJ1-4 | TRBV6-1 | NA | TGTGCCAGCAGTGATCTCAGTGAAAAACTGTTTTTT | CASSDLSEKLFF
NA | TRBJ1-1 | TRBV7-2 | NA | TGTGCCAGCAGCCCGGGAGGTCCAGGGGTAAAGTTGACCACTGAAGCTTTCTTT | CASSPGGPGVKLTTEAFF
NA | TRBJ2-1 | TRBV29-1 | NA | TGCAGCGTTGAAAGGCTAGCCGGGCATGAGCAGTTCTTC | CSVERLAGHEQFF
NA | TRBJ2-1 | TRBV5-6 | TRBD2 | TGTGCCAGCAGCTTGGGCCTAGCGGTGTCCAATGAGCAGTTCTTC | CASSLGLAVSNEQFF
NA | TRBJ2-1 | TRBV5-1 | TRBD2 | TGCGCCAGCAGCTTCAGACTAGCGGGAGTTTATGAGCAGTTCTTC | CASSFRLAGVYEQFF
NA | TRBJ1-4 | TRBV6-1 | NA | TGTGCCAGCAGTGATGTTCTTGAAAAACTGTTTTTT | CASSDVLEKLFF
NA | TRBJ2-1 | TRBV29-1 | NA | TGCAGCGTTCCTAGAGACCCGTACAATGAGCAGTTCTTC | CSVPRDPYNEQFF